This T cell receptor (beta chain) was captured in a study of blood T cell repertoires in COVID-19. As for the study in general: Both acute and convalescent COVID-19 samples were obtained from the United States, Italy and Spain.

Authors' methods: Amplification of reference gene primers was used by the study to estimate nucleated cell counts. The repertoire was sequenced with immunoSEQ multiplex PCR; TCRdb's copy has only in-frame clones and lacks some. Clonal size and the V and J genes are those of that table, whereas D and trimming came from the DNA. The table records about 150,000 clones, about four fifths of them present only once. The CDR3 extends over 13 amino acids. Trimming took off 9 bases at V and 0 bases at J, with 8 bases between the two ends. CDR1 KGHDR and CDR2 SFDVKD come from the germline V gene. This sequence originates from a man between 60 and 75 years old with acute or convalescent COVID-19. Material for sequencing was peripheral blood. The genes are TRBV24-1 and TRBJ1-3, with a tentative D call TRBD1 (6 bases). CDR3 residues: CATSGDSGNTIYF. CDR3 sequence (DNA): TGTGCCACCTCAGGGGACTCTGGAAACACCATATATTTT.